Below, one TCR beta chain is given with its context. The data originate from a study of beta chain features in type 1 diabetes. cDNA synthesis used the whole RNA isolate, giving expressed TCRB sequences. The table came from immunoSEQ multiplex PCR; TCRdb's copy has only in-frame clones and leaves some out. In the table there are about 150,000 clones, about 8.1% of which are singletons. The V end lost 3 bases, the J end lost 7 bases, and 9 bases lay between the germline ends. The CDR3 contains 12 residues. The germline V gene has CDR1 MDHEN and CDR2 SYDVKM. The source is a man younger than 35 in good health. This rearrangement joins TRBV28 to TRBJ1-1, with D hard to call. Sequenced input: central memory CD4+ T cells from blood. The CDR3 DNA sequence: TGTGCCAGCAGTTTGATGGCCTTTGAAGCTTTCTTT. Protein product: CASSLMAFEAFF.